Each of the 10 T cell receptor beta chains below was sequenced from the same sample in a study of blood T cell repertoires in COVID-19. Generated by immunoSEQ multiplex PCR, the TCRdb table keeps only in-frame clones and is missing some. The sample lists 260,000 or so clones, roughly 88% occurring once. Sequencing was performed on peripheral blood. These TCRs come from a man in his late teens or twenties with active or convalescent COVID-19.

The J gene is TRBJ1-2, the V gene TRBV5-1; 8 bases align to TRBD1. The CDR3 sequence is 13 residues long. Germline-derived CDR1 and CDR2 are SGHRS and YFSETQ. The J segment lost 3 bases and the V segment lost 4 bases, leaving 2 bases of the junction unmatched. Written as DNA, the CDR3 is TGCGCCAGCAGCGAGGACAGGGACTATGGCTACACCTTC. Its translation is CASSEDRDYGYTF.

The rearrangement links TRBV7-8 to TRBJ2-3; 7 nucleotides match TRBD1. This CDR3 is 14 amino acids long. CDR1 is SGHVS and CDR2 is FQNEAQ in the germline V gene. After removal of 2 bases from V and 7 bases from J, the junction contained 6 bases not matched to a gene. CDR3 in DNA: TGTGCCAGCAGCTTATCCCCAGGGGGTAATACGCAGTATTTT. As protein: CASSLSPGGNTQYF. The variable domain in full, with the rest retrieved from reference TRBV7-8 and TRBJ2-3, is GAGVSQSPRYKVAKRGQDVALRCDPISGHVSLFWYQQALGQGPEFLTYFQNEAQLDKSGLPSDRFFAERPEGSVSTLKIQRTQQEDSAVYLCASSLSPGGNTQYFGPGTRLTVL.

In the case of this clone: Relative to the germline gene, one junction end is altered; a read error may explain this. The V gene is TRBV4-3, the J gene TRBJ2-5, with 7 bases matching TRBD2. The CDR3 covers 13 residues. Germline CDR1 is LGHNA and CDR2 is YSLEER. CDR3 loop: CASSQERGLAVNF. The DNA of the CDR3 is TGCGCCAGCAGCCAAGAGAGGGGTCTAGCGGTGAACTTC.

The chain combines TRBV5-5 with TRBJ2-5; 8 nucleotides line up with TRBD2. Germline V gene data show CDR1 as SGHKS and CDR2 as YYEKEE (reference sequence). The CDR3 spans 15 residues. V trimming: 0 bases; J trimming: 5 bases; junction bases outside the gene matches: 6. The CDR3: CASSLDGGAGETQYF. The CDR3 coding sequence is TGTGCCAGCAGCTTGGACGGGGGGGCCGGGGAGACCCAGTACTTC.

The chain uses TRBV7-9 and TRBJ2-3; weak D call: TRBD2 (6 bases). Germline CDR1 and CDR2: SEHNR and FQNEAQ (reference sequence). The CDR3 consists of 16 residues. The V end lost 2 bases, the J end lost 5 bases, and 17 bases lay between the germline ends. CDR3 DNA sequence: TGTGCCAGCAGCTTACAAACTAGCTTCCTGGGAGATACGCAGTATTTT. This gives the protein CASSLQTSFLGDTQYF.

The chain carries TRBV12-2 and TRBJ1-5; the table's D call TRBD1 went unverified against the DNA. TRBV12-2 is assigned pseudogene status. The CDR3 consists of 17 residues. CDR3 DNA sequence: TGTGCAAGTCGCCCGACAGGGAGGCCGTATAGCAATCAGCCCCAGCATTTT. Encoded protein: CASRPTGRPYSNQPQHF.

V is TRBV5-1 and J is TRBJ1-1; a possible D gene is TRBD1 (5 bases). Trimming shortened V by 2 bases and J by 0 bases, and 8 bases separated the two germline ends. Germline CDR1 and CDR2: SGHRS and YFSETQ. This CDR3 is 14 amino acids long. The CDR3 loop reads CASSFSGLNTEAFF. CDR3 in DNA: TGCGCCAGCAGCTTCTCAGGGCTGAACACTGAAGCTTTCTTT. Combining the CDR3 with reference TRBV5-1 and TRBJ1-1 gives the whole variable domain KAGVTQTPRYLIKTRGQQVTLSCSPISGHRSVSWYQQTPGQGLQFLFEYFSETQRNKGNFPGRFSGRQFSNSRSEMNVSTLELGDSALYLCASSFSGLNTEAFFGQGTRLTVV.

This clone was seen only once. V is TRBV7-8 and J is TRBJ1-1, with a tentative D call TRBD1 (6 bases). Looked up from germline, CDR1 is SGHVS and CDR2 is FQNEAQ. V lost 1 base to trimming and J lost 3 bases, with 12 bases between them. The length of the CDR3 is 15 residues. CDR3 region: CASSLEAGDDTEAFF. CDR3 coding DNA: TGTGCCAGCAGCTTAGAGGCAGGGGATGACACTGAAGCTTTCTTT.

The genes are TRBV5-8 and TRBJ2-1, with 12 bases matching TRBD2. The germline V gene encodes CDR1 SGHTS and CDR2 YDEGEE. V trimming: 1 base; J trimming: 9 bases; junction bases outside the gene matches: 17. The CDR3 contains 19 residues. CDR3 sequence reads: CASSLLLAGGHSYGGEQFF. For the CDR3, the DNA is TGTGCCAGCAGCTTGCTGCTAGCGGGGGGGCATTCCTATGGAGGTGAGCAGTTCTTC.

V and J are TRBV9 and TRBJ2-3; weak D call: TRBD2 (6 bases). With 0 bases removed from V and 2 bases from J, the gap between germline ends came to 7 bases. CDR1 and CDR2 (germline): SGDLS, YYNGEE. CDR3 length: 14 amino acids. The CDR3 DNA is TGTGCCAGCAGCGTAGGGGGGGACACAGATACGCAGTATTTT. This encodes CASSVGGDTDTQYF. The variable domain in full, completed from reference TRBV9 and TRBJ2-3, reads DSGVTQTPKHLITATGQRVTLRCSPRSGDLSVYWYQQSLDQGLQFLIQYYNGEERAKGNILERFSAQQFPDLHSELNLSSLELGDSALYFCASSVGGDTDTQYFGPGTRLTVL.